Below, 29 T cell receptor beta chains from the same sample are listed, as sequenced in a study of blood T cells in healthy people across ages. Combining a sample-barcoded 5' primer with a J-beta primer mix, a second PCR ran for 7 to 11 cycles. Using its own MiXCR run on the 5' RACE reads, TCRdb lists one record per CDR3 protein. This table has about 1,600,000 distinct CDR3 sequences, around 39% appearing once. Sequences were obtained from blood. These receptors originate from a woman between 18 and 30 years old in good health.

This clonotype was seen a single time. The chain combines TRBV4-1 with TRBJ2-7; D call uncertain. V gave up 3 bases and J gave up 0 bases, with 12 bases separating them. Germline V gene data show CDR1 as MGHRA and CDR2 as YSYEKL. The CDR3 spans 15 residues. CDR3 sequence: CASSQGRVSSYEQYF. For the CDR3, the DNA is TGCGCCAGCAGCCAGGGCCGGGTCAGCTCCTACGAGCAGTACTTC.

The chain joins TRBV7-8 to TRBJ1-2; D is perhaps TRBD1 (6 bases). Germline V gene lookup returns CDR1 SGHVS and CDR2 FQNEAQ. This CDR3 region has 15 residues. Trimming shortened V by 5 bases and J by 6 bases, and 19 bases separated the two germline ends. The CDR3 DNA sequence: TGTGCCAGCAGCCCCACATTAAAGGGGGGTGATGGCTACACCTTC. The encoded protein is CASSPTLKGGDGYTF.

This clonotype turned up a few times. This chain uses TRBV21-1 with TRBJ1-2; TRBD1, the D gene given by the table, was not confirmed from the DNA. TRBV21-1 is a recognized pseudogene. The CDR3 sequence is 17 residues long. In DNA, the CDR3 is TGTGCCAGCACCCAGTCCCGGGACAGGGGGCTAGGCTATGGCTACACCTTC. Translated: CASTQSRDRGLGYGYTF.

The rearrangement uses TRBV12-3 or TRBV12-4 and TRBJ2-5; D gene uncertain. Trimming left V 6 bases short and J 2 bases short, with 10 bases between. CDR3 length: 13 amino acids. The CDR3 sequence is CASRQIPQETQYF. The CDR3 region has the DNA TGTGCCAGCAGGCAAATCCCTCAAGAGACCCAGTACTTC.

This clonotype was counted a single time. The genes are TRBV5-1 and TRBJ1-2; weak D call: TRBD1 (5 bases). Germline assignment: CDR1 SGHRS and CDR2 YFSETQ. The CDR3 sequence is 14 residues long. The V end lost 0 bases, the J end lost 8 bases, and 14 bases lay between the germline ends. The CDR3 bases are TGCGCCAGCAGCTTGGAGCAGGGCCCGTTGGGCTACACCTTC. This codes for CASSLEQGPLGYTF. Supplemented by reference TRBV5-1 and TRBJ1-2, the full variable domain reads KAGVTQTPRYLIKTRGQQVTLSCSPISGHRSVSWYQQTPGQGLQFLFEYFSETQRNKGNFPGRFSGRQFSNSRSEMNVSTLELGDSALYLCASSLEQGPLGYTFGSGTRLTVV.

Only one count was recorded for this clonotype. The junction departs from the called germline gene at one end, perhaps through a read error. This sequence joins TRBV19 and TRBJ2-1; TRBD2 matches at 11 bases. The CDR3 runs to 14 residues. Germline V gene lookup returns CDR1 LNHDA and CDR2 SQIVND (reference sequence). CDR3 sequence (DNA): TGTGCCTGTAGTAGCGGGGGGGCCCGAAATGAGCAGTTCTTC. Amino acids: CACSSGGARNEQFF.

The rearrangement links TRBV21-1 to TRBJ2-7; the listed D gene, TRBD2, was not tested against the DNA. TRBV21-1 is deemed a pseudogene. CDR3 length: 13 amino acids. CDR3 amino acids: CASSRRGRYEQYF. The CDR3 DNA reads as TGTGCCAGCAGCCGGCGGGGTAGGTACGAGCAGTACTTC.

This clonotype was recorded a few times. The rearrangement uses TRBV12-3 or TRBV12-4 and TRBJ2-7; D possibly corresponds to TRBD2 (5 bases). CDR3 length: 13 amino acids. Deletions cut 6 bases from V and 3 bases from J, with 12 bases between. As DNA, the CDR3 is TGTGCCAGCAGCGTGGAGGCCGGCTACGAGCAGTACTTC. This codes for CASSVEAGYEQYF.

J is TRBJ2-4 and V is TRBV4-2, with a possible D match to TRBD1 (6 bases). V was clipped by 6 bases and J by 13 bases, with 22 bases between them. CDR1 is LGHNA, CDR2 YNFKEQ, per germline. The CDR3 spans 14 residues. The CDR3 loop reads CASSHSRATGLQYF. The CDR3 region has the DNA TGTGCCAGCAGTCACTCTCGCGCCACAGGGCTCCAGTACTTC.

This clonotype was found a few times. This chain links TRBV20-1 with TRBJ2-3, with TRBD2 matching over 10 bases. The J segment lost 1 base and the V segment lost 3 bases, leaving 10 bases of the junction unmatched. Germline values: CDR1 DFQATT, CDR2 SNEGSKA (reference sequence). This CDR3 is built from 17 residues. CDR3 amino acids: CSASALLAGGGTDTQYF. DNA of the CDR3: TGCAGTGCTAGTGCCCTTTTAGCGGGAGGAGGCACAGATACGCAGTATTTT.

J is TRBJ1-2 and V is TRBV5-1; D not certain. Looked up from germline, CDR1 is SGHRS and CDR2 is YFSETQ. V was trimmed by 0 bases and J by 7 bases, leaving 7 bases between them. CDR3 length equals 12 residues. The CDR3 loop is CASSLDNLGYTF. Written as DNA, the CDR3 is TGCGCCAGCAGCTTGGACAACCTTGGCTACACCTTC. The full variable domain, completed using reference TRBV5-1 and TRBJ1-2, is KAGVTQTPRYLIKTRGQQVTLSCSPISGHRSVSWYQQTPGQGLQFLFEYFSETQRNKGNFPGRFSGRQFSNSRSEMNVSTLELGDSALYLCASSLDNLGYTFGSGTRLTVV.

This clonotype was seen only a few times. J is TRBJ2-7 and V is TRBV7-8, with a tentative D call TRBD1 (6 bases). Trimming removed 0 bases from V and 1 base from J, with 10 bases in between. This CDR3 region has 15 residues. Germline loops: CDR1 SGHVS, CDR2 FQNEAQ. DNA for the CDR3: TGTGCCAGCAGCTTAGCCTACAGGGCGTCCTACGAGCAGTACTTC. Its translation: CASSLAYRASYEQYF.

This clonotype showed up just a few times. V is TRBV7-2 and J is TRBJ2-6, with 9 bases lining up with TRBD1. Germline V gene lookup returns CDR1 SGHTA and CDR2 FQGNSA. The CDR3 length is 16 residues. The junction had 5 bases not matched to a gene; V was cut back by 7 bases and J by 1 base. The CDR3 loop reads CASTGQGTSGANVLTF. Written as DNA, the CDR3 is TGTGCCAGCACCGGACAGGGGACGTCTGGGGCCAACGTCCTGACTTTC.

V usage is TRBV4-1 and J usage is TRBJ2-7, with TRBD2 matching over 10 bases. From germline, CDR1 is MGHRA and CDR2 YSYEKL. The length of the CDR3 is 14 residues. The ends lost 6 bases at V and 2 bases at J; junction bases unmatched: 4. The CDR3 spells CASRQREGPYEQYF. As DNA, the CDR3 is TGCGCCAGCAGGCAGCGGGAGGGCCCCTACGAGCAGTACTTC.

Only a few counts were recorded for this clonotype. The CDR3 loop is CSAYDLSGGLETQYF. DNA for the CDR3: TGCAGTGCTTACGACCTCTCGGGTGGGCTAGAGACCCAGTACTTC. V is TRBV20-1 and J is TRBJ2-5; the D is unclear. The V end was cut by 5 bases, the J end by 4 bases, with 20 bases between. Germline V CDR1 and CDR2: DFQATT, SNEGSKA (reference sequence). CDR3 length: 15 amino acids.

In this sample, this clonotype turned up once. The DNA for the CDR3 is TGTGCCAGCAGCCAAAGATTGCCCTACGAGCAGTACTTC. Its protein product is CASSQRLPYEQYF. The chain couples TRBV3-1 to TRBJ2-7; the D is unclear. The germline V gene has CDR1 LGHDT and CDR2 YNNKEL (reference sequence). The CDR3 covers 13 residues. V dropped 2 bases and J dropped 2 bases, with 7 bases sitting between them.

This clonotype turned up a few times. This chain uses TRBV7-8 with TRBJ2-1; D may be TRBD2 (6 bases). With 1 base removed from V and 6 bases from J, the gap between germline ends came to 22 bases. This CDR3 spans 18 amino acids. CDR1 and CDR2 from the germline V gene are SGHVS and FQNEAQ. CDR3 in DNA: TGTGCCAGCAGCTTAGTGAGCAAGGGTCCCCTCGGGGGCAATGAGCAGTTCTTC. This encodes CASSLVSKGPLGGNEQFF.

This chain connects TRBV12-3 or TRBV12-4 to TRBJ1-5; tentative D call: TRBD1 (5 bases). Trimming stripped 6 bases from V and 2 bases from J, with 14 bases between. The length of the CDR3 is 15 residues. CDR3 DNA sequence: TGTGCCAGCAGCCAGGGTCTTTTTGGCAATCAGCCCCAGCATTTT. Its protein product is CASSQGLFGNQPQHF.

This rearrangement joins TRBV30 to TRBJ1-5; D ambiguous. V lost 7 bases and J 0 bases, leaving 7 bases between the germline ends. Germline V gene data show CDR1 as GTSNPN and CDR2 as SVGIG (reference sequence). CDR3 length equals 12 residues. The CDR3: CAYQYSNQPQHF. The CDR3 region has the DNA TGTGCCTACCAGTATAGCAATCAGCCCCAGCATTTT.

This clonotype turned up a few times. V usage is TRBV29-1 and J usage is TRBJ1-5, with D unclear. V shed 0 bases and J shed 1 base, with 7 bases lying between them. Per the germline V gene, CDR1 is SQVTM and CDR2 is ANQGSEA. The CDR3 covers 14 residues. CDR3 in amino acids: CSVEDPGSNQPQHF. The CDR3, as DNA: TGCAGCGTTGAAGATCCAGGCAGCAATCAGCCCCAGCATTTT.

This chain's CDR3 is CASSILGADNQPQHF. CDR3 DNA: TGTGCCAGTAGTATATTGGGGGCTGACAATCAGCCCCAGCATTTT. The chain combines TRBV19 with TRBJ1-5; D possibly corresponds to TRBD1 (6 bases). Trimming left V 2 bases short and J 3 bases short, with 11 bases between. Germline-derived CDR1 and CDR2 are LNHDA and SQIVND (reference sequence). This CDR3 has 15 amino acids.

The chain couples TRBV6-6 to TRBJ2-3; no clear D gene. Trimming stripped 7 bases from V and 5 bases from J, with 7 bases between. This CDR3 is built from 11 residues. The germline V gene encodes CDR1 MNHNY and CDR2 SVGAGI (reference sequence). The CDR3 spells CASTTKDTQYF. The CDR3 DNA reads as TGTGCCAGCACCACGAAAGATACGCAGTATTTT.

This chain joins TRBV11-2 and TRBJ2-5; D might be TRBD1 or TRBD2, each matching 6 bases. The tail of the sequence fits TRBJ2-7 better, so the J call may be wrong. This CDR3 is 16 amino acids long. Germline CDR1 is SGHAT and CDR2 is FQNNGV. The CDR3 nucleotides read TGTGCCAGCAGCTTAGAGAGAGCAAAAGGGGGAGGCGAGCAGTACTTC. Its translation: CASSLERAKGGGEQYF.

The J gene is TRBJ2-7, the V gene TRBV11-2, with D perhaps TRBD2 (5 bases). CDR1 is SGHAT, CDR2 FQNNGV, per germline. This CDR3 has 12 amino acids. V dropped 1 base and J dropped 12 bases, with 13 bases sitting between them. The CDR3 spells CASSLGAYEGYF. The CDR3 DNA reads as TGTGCCAGCAGCTTAGGAGCCTACGAGGGGTACTTC.

Only a few counts were recorded for this clonotype. The chain carries TRBV7-2 and TRBJ1-1, with 9 bases aligning to TRBD1. V shed 5 bases and J 3 bases; nucleotides not matched to a gene: 7. The length of the CDR3 is 15 residues. The germline gives CDR1 SGHTA, CDR2 FQGNSA. In nucleotides, the CDR3 is TGTGCCAGCAGCCATCTGGGGACAGGGTACACTGAAGCTTTCTTT. This gives the protein CASSHLGTGYTEAFF.

The sample holds a few counts of this clonotype. The V and J genes are TRBV25-1 and TRBJ2-7; 8 nucleotides match TRBD1. The junction had 7 bases not matched to a gene; V was cut back by 4 bases and J by 5 bases. Germline CDR1 reads MGHDK; CDR2 reads SYGVNS. This CDR3 is 14 amino acids long. CDR3: CASSGGQVLHEQYF. The CDR3 DNA follows: TGTGCCAGCAGTGGGGGACAGGTCCTCCACGAGCAGTACTTC.

V usage is TRBV12-3 or TRBV12-4 and J usage is TRBJ2-1; D not certain. The last part of the DNA fits TRBJ2-7 better; the J call may be wrong. This CDR3 contains 12 residues. In nucleotides, the CDR3 is TGTGCCAGCGGCGGCCCCTACAATGAGCAGTACTTC. It codes for CASGGPYNEQYF.

This chain links TRBV20-1 with TRBJ2-3, with unresolved D. Germline CDR1 and CDR2: DFQATT and SNEGSKA (reference sequence). This CDR3 comprises 16 residues. V was cut by 0 bases and J by 1 base, with 14 bases left in between. In DNA, the CDR3 is TGCAGTGCTAGAGATCCCTCCCCAATCCGCACAGATACGCAGTATTTT. Translated: CSARDPSPIRTDTQYF.

The V call is TRBV9, the J call TRBJ2-1; D is perhaps TRBD2 (6 bases). The germline V gene encodes CDR1 SGDLS and CDR2 YYNGEE. This CDR3 has 14 amino acids. Trimming stripped 0 bases from V and 8 bases from J, with 12 bases between. Here the CDR3 reads CASSVAGGMHEQFF. The DNA for the CDR3 is TGTGCCAGCAGCGTAGCTGGGGGGATGCATGAGCAGTTCTTC.